This T cell receptor (beta chain) appears in the sequencing data of a study of T-cell reconstitution after alpha-beta-depleted transplantation in children. This clonotype has a count of ten or more. The library targeted TCRbeta and was prepared with unique molecular identifiers. TCRdb analysed the PCR reads with MiXCR anew, one entry per CDR3 protein. The data show about 690,000 distinct CDR3 sequences, roughly 17% seen once. This receptor was taken from a human donor who donated a stem cell graft to a child with acute myeloid leukemia. This specimen was PBMCs from the stem cell graft donor, taken from the stem cell graft.

The chain's CDR3 is CSGQWGTEAFF. CDR3 sequence (DNA): TGCAGCGGACAGTGGGGCACTGAAGCTTTCTTT. The rearrangement joins TRBV20-1 to TRBJ1-1; a weak D match, TRBD1 (6 bases). CDR1 and CDR2 from the germline V gene are DFQATT and SNEGSKA (reference sequence). This CDR3 contains 11 residues.